This T cell receptor (beta chain) was retrieved from a study of T-cell memory formation after mild COVID-19 (dated by TCRdb to the early 2020s). For context, the study as a whole: TCR sequence clusters from the two donors were largely donor specific. In two donors, T-cell clones that expanded and contracted after mild COVID-19 were followed by sequencing TCRalpha and TCRbeta repertoires longitudinally. The cohort was made up of two young adult volunteers, one female and one male, who were previously healthy.

Results and caveats for the whole study, not just this receptor: Clones contracting from day 15 to 85 had balanced CD4/CD8 phenotypes, while a second wave expanding from day 15 to 37 was biased towards CD4+. Contracting CD4+ clones appeared mostly in the CM and EM memory subsets, whereas CD8+ clones were enriched in EMRA. The second-wave clones that peaked on day 37 were not confirmed to be SARS-CoV-2 specific. Only a couple of mild cases were covered by the study, and larger cohorts that include severe cases with pre-infection samples were considered necessary. Some responding clones were detected in pre-infection memory, suggesting pre-existing cross-reactive memory T cells joined the SARS-CoV-2 response.

Ficoll-Paque density gradient centrifugation was the method used to isolate PBMCs. Sequencing took place on an Illumina NovaSeq 6000. TCRalpha and TCRbeta cDNA libraries were constructed by 5'RACE with constant-segment primers, with sample barcodes and unique molecular identifiers being introduced. RNA was extracted from every sample with Trizol reagent. Libraries were amplified in two PCR steps, with a second sample barcode and Illumina TruSeq adapters added in the second step. Sequencing of libraries was performed on an Illumina NovaSeq with 2 x 150 bp paired-end reads. In the paper's pipeline: Reads were demultiplexed and collapsed into UMI-guided consensus sequences with migec v1.2.7. Using mixcr v2.1.11, the UMI consensuses were aligned to TRA and TRB V and J templates and assembled into clonotypes. A clonotype was counted as expanded or contracted only if both edgeR and NoisET called the change significant, with noise models trained on biological replicates. For edgeR calls, the cutoffs were a false discovery rate-adjusted p below 0.01 and a log2 fold-change threshold of 1. As an exploratory analysis of dynamics, max-normalized trajectories of the 1000 most abundant clonotypes were examined by PCA with hierarchical clustering. Separately sequenced CD4+ and CD8+ repertoires were used to assign the CD4 or CD8 phenotype of responding clones. TCRdb's own reprocessing of the public reads used fastp at Q25 and MiXCR and kept productive beta chains. CDR3 protein duplicates are merged, each entry listing the most common genes and DNA. These V and J calls originate from TCRdb's pipeline instead of the authors' own analysis. Within this sample are hundreds of thousands of distinct CDR3 sequences, with less than 25% of them counted one time only. In total, the top ten clones hold roughly 8.3% of the sample.

For this clonotype: Its antigen is currently not known. No base quality information exists; no much larger clone differs at one position.

At the junction V is shortened by 5 bases and J by 2 bases, with 12 bases in between. Reading the germline V gene (reference sequence) gives CDR1 DFQATT and CDR2 SNEGSKA. Measured from the cysteine to the phenylalanine, the CDR3 is 13 residues long. Only the CDR3 region is kept as DNA, spanning 39 bases read in frame from base 1. The receptor chain draws on TRBV20-1 and TRBJ1-2, with TRBD1 perhaps the D gene, on 5 matching bases. The clonotype comes from an adult woman who had mild COVID-19 (a few samples of this study predate the infection). The sample titles of this study are shuffled in the database, so cell type and time point are left out; the donor was told from shared clones. Sequenced material: PBMCs or a T cell subset sorted from them (not recorded which). The sequence in DNA is TGCAGTGCTGGGGCGGGTTCAAACTATGGCTACACCTTC. This is translated as CSAGAGSNYGYTF.